This TCR beta chain was found in a study of blood T cell repertoires in COVID-19. Study as a whole: The study drew acute and convalescent COVID-19 samples from the United States, Italy and Spain. The cDNA or gDNA used as material had been derived from T cells, B-cell-depleted T cells, or PBMCs.

This CDR3 region has 16 residues. Germline CDR1 reads SGHRS; CDR2 reads YFSETQ. V was pared by 4 bases and J by 1 base, with 17 bases between. In the original analysis: Nucleated cell number was recorded as an estimate derived from reference gene primer amplification. The table came from immunoSEQ multiplex PCR; TCRdb's copy has only in-frame clones and leaves some out. V and J calls and clone size are those listed in that table; D and trimming were worked out from the DNA. The table shows under 35,000 clones, with approximately 90% occurring only once. The TCR comes from a human donor in a cohort sampled during active COVID-19. This sequence joins TRBV5-1 and TRBJ2-5, with TRBD1 as a possible D gene (5 bases). The sample consisted of peripheral blood. The DNA for the CDR3 is TGCGCCAGCAGCCCCACTTGGTTACAGGTCCAAGAGACCCAGTACTTC. Protein sequence: CASSPTWLQVQETQYF.